This TCR beta chain was sequenced during a study of early T cells in non-severe SARS-CoV-2 infection. In the study overall: Chains from this unsorted whole-blood bulk RNA could not be paired.

Study-wide results and limits: In VDJdb matching, anti-spike CD8 responses were favored while private and CD4 specificities went missing.

Each cDNA molecule carried a unique molecular identifier. TCRdb itself ran the 5' RACE reads through MiXCR, one entry per CDR3 protein. The data show about 110,000 distinct CDR3 sequences, around 10% seen once. Germline V CDR1 and CDR2: SGHRS, YFSETQ. V shed 4 bases, J shed 0 bases, and the junction held 4 bases outside the gene matches. The CDR3 contains 16 residues. This clonotype has just a few counts. Its antigen is unidentified. Material for sequencing was whole blood. This TCR came from an adult who was a healthcare worker with PCR-confirmed SARS-CoV-2 infection or an uninfected control (not recorded which). The chain combines TRBV5-1 with TRBJ2-1, with 10 positions matching TRBD2. The CDR3 coding sequence is TGCGCCAGCAGCATACTAGCGGGAACCTCCTACAATGAGCAGTTCTTC. Encoded protein: CASSILAGTSYNEQFF.